The sample holds many counts of the clone carrying this T cell receptor (beta chain). The CDR3 has 14 amino acids. Germline CDR1 is SGHAT and CDR2 is FQNNGV. With 5 bases clipped from V and 6 bases from J, the junction kept 7 bases outside the gene matches. Establishment of the diagnosis relied upon clinical symptoms, serum thyroxine, TRAb, thyroid ultrasound and orbital computed tomography. Transcripts of RNA were the source for amplifying TCR beta CDR3 regions. HTBI-primed first-round RT-PCR preceded second-round multiplex PCR. In TCRdb, the multiplex PCR reads were re-called with MiXCR into one record per CDR3 protein. Of roughly 300,000 distinct CDR3 sequences listed, roughly 17% are singletons. The entry originates in a study of Graves' ophthalmopathy and Graves' hyperthyroidism.

Sequencing was carried out using peripheral blood. This clonotype was obtained from an adult man with Graves' ophthalmopathy. The chain joins TRBV11-2 to TRBJ2-7, with 10 bases that match TRBD1. CDR3 residues: CASSPPTGGLEQYF. CDR3 in DNA: TGTGCCAGCAGCCCCCCGACAGGGGGCCTCGAGCAGTACTTC.